This TCR beta chain was sequenced in a study of shared clonotypes between healthy human individuals. Germline assignment: CDR1 LNHDA and CDR2 SQIVND (reference sequence). The CDR3 spans 14 residues. V dropped 9 bases and J dropped 2 bases, with 14 bases sitting between them. Naive CD8 populations comprised CD45RO-negative cells positively selected for CCR7, excluding terminally differentiated effector memory CD45RA+ cells. Donation came from healthy HIV-negative adults that had no recent acute infections or vaccinations. The protocol was immunoSEQ multiplex PCR, while the TCRdb copy is restricted to in-frame clones and leaves out a portion. The sample includes around 2.1 million clones, 85% to 95% seen only once; the top ten take 1.5% to 2%. General study findings and limits: Around 5% of naive CD4 clonotypes were shared across a few donors.

Worth noting for this clone: The antigen is unknown.

Sequenced input: naive CD8+ T cells from PBMCs. The chain employs TRBV19 and TRBJ1-5, with a possible D match to TRBD1 (5 bases). This TCR was sampled from a man aged 18 to 30 in good health. Some clones in this sample may be carry-over from other donors' samples. The chain's CDR3 is CASESRGRNQPQHF. The CDR3 nucleotides are TGTGCCAGCGAATCTCGGGGACGCAATCAGCCCCAGCATTTT.